Included here is one T cell receptor beta chain sequence, with context. The data were taken from a study of blood T cell repertoires in COVID-19. For the study at large: Acute and convalescent COVID-19 samples came from the United States, Italy and Spain. T cells, B-cell-depleted T cells, or PBMCs provided the cDNA or gDNA that served as material.

Clones were read by immunoSEQ multiplex PCR, and TCRdb kept only the in-frame ones, dropping some. The sample lists 75,000 to 100,000 clones, 70% to 90% seen once, with roughly 4.3% in the top ten. The sample taken for sequencing was peripheral blood. The source of this sequence is a man aged 70-80 years with acute or convalescent COVID-19.

CDR3 DNA: TGTGCCAGCAGCCAAGACTGGTCCCCCCAGCCCCAGCATTTT. Translated: CASSQDWSPQPQHF. The chain has TRBV7-2 and TRBJ1-5; D unclear. The CDR3 spans 14 residues. The V end lost 5 bases, the J end lost 7 bases, and 15 bases lay between the germline ends. Germline CDR1 is SGHTA and CDR2 is FQGNSA.